These T cell receptor beta chains were read from a single sample in a study of T cells in Graves' hyperthyroidism and ophthalmopathy. MiXCR, run by TCRdb on the multiplex PCR reads, gives a single entry per CDR3 protein. The sample includes 300,000 to 350,000 distinct CDR3 sequences, 15% to 20% of them seen just once. The sequenced sample consisted of blood. The receptors derive from a woman in her thirties or forties with Graves' ophthalmopathy. Both conserved end residues are part of each CDR3. A D gene is named only where the DNA matches it firmly. The size entry is marked missing in some rows and otherwise reads once, few, many or a size class.

d_call	v_call	j_call	clone_size	cdr3_nt	cdr3_aa
-	TRBV24-1	TRBJ2-7	many	TGTGCCACCAGTGACGGGGTGAGGTCCTACGAGCAGTACTTC	CATSDGVRSYEQYF
TRBD2	TRBV2	TRBJ2-7	-	TGTGCCAGCAGTCCGACTAGCGGGGTAACCTACGAGCAGTACTTC	CASSPTSGVTYEQYF
TRBD2	TRBV28	TRBJ2-4	few	TGTGCCAGCAGCCGGGGGGGGCGACTAGCCAAAAACATTCAGTACTTC	CASSRGGRLAKNIQYF
TRBD1	TRBV28	TRBJ2-6	many	TGTGCCAGCAGCAACCGAACAGGGGCCGGGGCCAACGTCCTGACTTTC	CASSNRTGAGANVLTF
-	TRBV20-1	TRBJ2-5	-	TGCAGTGCTAGAGATTCTTTTGGCCACCAAGAGACCCAGTACTTC	CSARDSFGHQETQYF
-	TRBV12-3/TRBV12-4	TRBJ1-6	-	TGTGCCAGCGGCCGAGGCAGGGATTCACCCCTCCACTTT	CASGRGRDSPLHF
-	TRBV27	TRBJ2-7	many	TGTGCCAGCAGTTCAGGGCGGCCCTACGAGCAGTACTTC	CASSSGRPYEQYF
-	TRBV7-8	TRBJ1-5	-	TGTGCCAGCAGCTTAGCCCCGGGGTGGGAGAGCAATCAGCCCCAGCATTTT	CASSLAPGWESNQPQHF
-	TRBV20-1	TRBJ1-5	many	TGCAGTGCCCGGGGCGGGAGCCTCTTTTTTGGCAATCAGCCCCAGCATTTT	CSARGGSLFFGNQPQHF
TRBD1	TRBV6-1	TRBJ2-7	many	TGTGCCAGCAGTGTACAGGGGGCATACGAGCAGTACTTC	CASSVQGAYEQYF
-	TRBV20-1	TRBJ1-2	many	TGCAGTGCTAGCTCAGGGCTCCACATCAGCTATGGCTACACCTTC	CSASSGLHISYGYTF
TRBD2	TRBV6-5	TRBJ2-7	many	TGTGCCAGCAGCGCGGGAGGGCCTGTTTACGAGCAGTACTTC	CASSAGGPVYEQYF
-	TRBV6-2/TRBV6-3	TRBJ1-2	once	TGTGGCAGCAGCTCAACGACTCTCAGGGATCAAGGCTACACCTTC	CGSSSTTLRDQGYTF
-	TRBV16	TRBJ1-2	many	TGTGCCAGCAGTCCTAGCCGAGAAACTAACTATGGCTACACCTTC	CASSPSRETNYGYTF
-	TRBV4-2	TRBJ2-5	many	TGTGCCAGCAGCCAAGATCTGGGATTAGCGCAAGAGACCCAGTACTTC	CASSQDLGLAQETQYF
TRBD1	TRBV27	TRBJ2-7	-	TGTGCCACCTTGGACAGGGTCAACGAGCAGTACTTC	CATLDRVNEQYF
TRBD1	TRBV6-5	TRBJ1-1	once	TGTGCCAGCAGTTACACCGGACAGGGCCGTATGAACACTGAAGCTTTCTTT	CASSYTGQGRMNTEAFF
TRBD1	TRBV20-1	TRBJ1-5	many	TGCAGTGCTATAACAGGGGGAGGGCAGAATCAGCCCCAGCATTTT	CSAITGGGQNQPQHF
-	TRBV5-1	TRBJ2-2	few	TGCGCCAGCAGCTTTCGGGACACTAACACCGGGGAGCTGTTTTTT	CASSFRDTNTGELFF
TRBD2	TRBV5-1	TRBJ2-2	few	TGCGCCAGCAGCTTGGATTCGGGGGGATCCGGGGAGCTGTTTTTT	CASSLDSGGSGELFF
TRBD1	TRBV27	TRBJ1-1	many	TGTGCCAGCAGTTTTATCTCTGGGACAGGGACTGAAGCTTTCTTT	CASSFISGTGTEAFF
-	TRBV27	TRBJ1-2	few	TGTGCCAGCAGCATTGCGGGGGGCCGGGGCTACACCTTC	CASSIAGGRGYTF
-	TRBV9	TRBJ2-7	many	TGTGCCAGCAGCGTAGGGAACGGGGAAGGGGAGCAGTACTTC	CASSVGNGEGEQYF
TRBD2	TRBV2	TRBJ2-4	many	TGTGCCAGCATGGTTAGCGGGAGTAAAAACATTCAGTACTTC	CASMVSGSKNIQYF
-	TRBV10-3	TRBJ2-7	many	TGTGCCATCAGTGGGGGCTACGAGCAGTACTTC	CAISGGYEQYF
TRBD1	TRBV28	TRBJ2-2	few	TGTGCCAGCAGTTTAAGACAGGGGGTCGGGGAGCTGTTTTTT	CASSLRQGVGELFF
-	TRBV20-1	TRBJ1-2	-	TGCAGTGCCCCGTGGGGGACCGGCTACACCTTC	CSAPWGTGYTF
-	TRBV30	TRBJ1-1	many	TGTGCCTGGACTGTGCAGGGTGGCACTGAAGCTTTCTTT	CAWTVQGGTEAFF
-	TRBV12-3/TRBV12-4	TRBJ2-1	many	TGTGCCAGCAGTTTAGTTGGGTACAATGAGCAGTTCTTC	CASSLVGYNEQFF
TRBD1	TRBV2	TRBJ1-5	-	TGTGCCAGTGACAGGGGGAATAATCAGCCCCAGCATTTT	CASDRGNNQPQHF
TRBD1	TRBV12-3/TRBV12-4	TRBJ1-3	few	TGTGCCAGCAGTTTTTCGACAGGGAGAGGAAACACCATATATTTT	CASSFSTGRGNTIYF
TRBD1	TRBV12-3/TRBV12-4	TRBJ2-7	-	TGTGCCAGCAGTTTTATGTGGGTGTTGGGACAGTTCGAGAATGAGCAGTACTTC	CASSFMWVLGQFENEQYF
-	TRBV30	TRBJ2-2	-	TGTGCCTGGAGAAAGGATAATACGAACACCGGGGAGCTGTTTTTT	CAWRKDNTNTGELFF
-	TRBV6-2/TRBV6-3	TRBJ2-7	many	TGTGCCAGCAGAGTTAGGTTACGGGAGAAGTCTTACGAGCAGTACTTC	CASRVRLREKSYEQYF
-	TRBV12-3/TRBV12-4	TRBJ1-1	many	TGTGCCAGCGAAATCCAGAACACTGAAGCTTTCTTT	CASEIQNTEAFF
-	TRBV10-3	TRBJ2-2	many	TGTGCCACTGTGAAATTAAACACCGGGGAGCTGTTTTTT	CATVKLNTGELFF
TRBD2	TRBV11-1	TRBJ2-2	-	TGTGCCAGCAGCCCACATGGACTAGCGGGAATAACGAACACCGGGGAGCTGTTTTTT	CASSPHGLAGITNTGELFF
-	TRBV30	TRBJ2-2	many	TGTGCCTGGAGTCCCACGGCTAGCCGGGTCACCGGGGAGCTGTTTTTT	CAWSPTASRVTGELFF
-	TRBV28	TRBJ1-1	many	TGTGCCAGCAGTTATTGGGACATTATTTCCATGAACACTGAAGCTTTCTTT	CASSYWDIISMNTEAFF
-	TRBV12-3/TRBV12-4	TRBJ2-4	many	TGTGCCAGCAGTTTAGGCGAGGGCAAAAACATTCAGTACTTC	CASSLGEGKNIQYF
-	TRBV18	TRBJ2-2	many	TGTGCCAGCTCACCACCTCTGTTCACCGGGGAGCTGTTTTTT	CASSPPLFTGELFF
TRBD2	TRBV28	TRBJ2-2	-	TGTGCCAGCCAGACTAGCGTAGGGTCAGCCACCGGGGAGCTGTTTTTT	CASQTSVGSATGELFF
TRBD1	TRBV7-9	TRBJ1-1	many	TGTGCCAGCAGCTTGGACGGACAGGGCGGCACTGAAGCTTTCTTT	CASSLDGQGGTEAFF
-	TRBV7-9	TRBJ1-5	-	TGTGCCAGCAGCTTTCACGGAGATCAGCCCCAGCATTTT	CASSFHGDQPQHF
TRBD2	TRBV27	TRBJ2-7	many	TGTGCCAGCAGTTTAGGGGGGGGTACCTACGAGCAGTACTTC	CASSLGGGTYEQYF
TRBD2	TRBV29-1	TRBJ2-5	-	TGCAGCGTCACTAGCGCCCAAGAGACCCAGTACTTC	CSVTSAQETQYF
-	TRBV6-5	TRBJ1-1	many	TGTGCCAGCAGTTCGGGTGGGAGGGGTGCGGCTGAAGCTTTCTTT	CASSSGGRGAAEAFF
TRBD2	TRBV13	TRBJ2-6	few	TGTGCCAGCAGCACCGGGACTAGCGGGAGGGCGCCTTCGCCTGGGGCCAACGTCCTGACTTTC	CASSTGTSGRAPSPGANVLTF
-	TRBV28	TRBJ2-6	many	TGTGCCAGCAGTTCGCCGAGCTCTGGGGCCAACGTCCTGACTTTC	CASSSPSSGANVLTF
-	TRBV28	TRBJ1-1	many	TGTGCCAGCAGTTTATTGCCGAACATGAACACTGAAGCTTTCTTT	CASSLLPNMNTEAFF
-	TRBV4-2	TRBJ2-5	few	TGTGCCAGCAGCCAAGATCTTGGGGCGACAGAGACCCAGTACTTC	CASSQDLGATETQYF
-	TRBV12-5	TRBJ1-3	many	TGTGCTAGTGGTTTGGCTCAATCGGGCAGCGGAAACACCATATATTTT	CASGLAQSGSGNTIYF
TRBD1	TRBV28	TRBJ2-5	many	TGTGCCAGCAGTTTTGCGGGACAGGGGGAAGAGACCCAGTACTTC	CASSFAGQGEETQYF
-	TRBV28	TRBJ1-5	many	TGTGCCAGCAGGATTTCTGGGGGCACTTGGAGCAATCAGCCCCAGCATTTT	CASRISGGTWSNQPQHF
-	TRBV6-1	TRBJ1-1	few	TGTGCCAGCAGAACGGGACGTGAAGCTTTCTTT	CASRTGREAFF
-	TRBV5-6	TRBJ2-7	many	TGTGCCAGCAGCTTGGTCCAGGGAAGCTCCTACGAGCAGTACTTC	CASSLVQGSSYEQYF
-	TRBV20-1	TRBJ1-5	many	TGCAGTGCTAGAGATGCCAGTAGCAATCAGCCCCAGCATTTT	CSARDASSNQPQHF